These T cell receptor beta chains were read from a single sample in a study of beta chain features in type 1 diabetes. The data were produced by immunoSEQ multiplex PCR, yet TCRdb's version contains in-frame clones alone and is incomplete. This sample carries hundreds of thousands of clones, about 16% of them seen once, and the ten largest clones take approximately 0.093%. Material: naive CD4+ T cells from blood. These receptors were collected from a man between 18 and 35 years old in good health. Each CDR3 is given with its conserved first and last residue. The D gene is left open where the match is weak. Clone size is not always given. Where it is, it says once, few, many or a class for expanded clones.

j_gene: TRBJ1-2
len: 16
d_gene: TRBD1
v_gene: TRBV27
abundance: .
CDR3nt: TGTGCCAGCAGGAGGGGGCTTGCAGAGACAGGGTATGGCTACACCTTC
CDR3aa: CASRRGLAETGYGYTF

j_gene: TRBJ2-5
len: 10
d_gene: .
v_gene: TRBV29-1
abundance: .
CDR3nt: TGCAGCGTTGAGGCAGAGACCCAGTACTTC
CDR3aa: CSVEAETQYF

j_gene: TRBJ2-5
len: 13
d_gene: .
v_gene: TRBV28
abundance: few
CDR3nt: TGTGCCAGCAGTTTATCTGGCAGACAGACCCAGTACTTC
CDR3aa: CASSLSGRQTQYF

j_gene: TRBJ2-1
len: 15
d_gene: .
v_gene: TRBV28
abundance: few
CDR3nt: TGTGCCAGCAGTTTTGGGCAGGGGTCCTACAATGAGCAGTTCTTC
CDR3aa: CASSFGQGSYNEQFF

j_gene: TRBJ2-3
len: 16
d_gene: .
v_gene: TRBV4-1
abundance: few
CDR3nt: TGCGCCAGCAGCCGAGTCACCCTGGCCAGCACAGATACGCAGTATTTT
CDR3aa: CASSRVTLASTDTQYF

j_gene: TRBJ2-3
len: 14
d_gene: .
v_gene: TRBV21-1
abundance: .
CDR3nt: TGTGCCAGCAGCAAGGGCGGTCGCACAGATACGCAGTATTTT
CDR3aa: CASSKGGRTDTQYF

j_gene: TRBJ1-3
len: 15
d_gene: .
v_gene: TRBV6-5
abundance: .
CDR3nt: TGTGCCAGCAGCCGACAGGCCCTCTCTGGAAACACCATATATTTT
CDR3aa: CASSRQALSGNTIYF

j_gene: TRBJ2-7
len: 15
d_gene: .
v_gene: TRBV4-2
abundance: .
CDR3nt: TGTGCCAGCAGCCAAAACGCACAGAGCTCCTACGAGCAGTACTTC
CDR3aa: CASSQNAQSSYEQYF

j_gene: TRBJ1-2
len: 15
d_gene: .
v_gene: TRBV7-9
abundance: .
CDR3nt: TGTGCCAGCAGCTACTCGGAGGGTACGCTTCGTGGCTACACCTTC
CDR3aa: CASSYSEGTLRGYTF

j_gene: TRBJ1-2
len: 15
d_gene: .
v_gene: TRBV9
abundance: few
CDR3nt: TGTGCCAGCAGCGTAGAGGCCAGGGCGAACTATGGCTACACCTTC
CDR3aa: CASSVEARANYGYTF

j_gene: TRBJ1-6
len: 14
d_gene: .
v_gene: TRBV7-6
abundance: .
CDR3nt: TGTGCCAGCAGCTTAGTCGGGGACAATTCACCCCTCCACTTT
CDR3aa: CASSLVGDNSPLHF

j_gene: TRBJ2-5
len: 13
d_gene: .
v_gene: TRBV7-2
abundance: .
CDR3nt: TGTGCCAGCAGCTCGGACTGGGGGGAGACCCAGTACTTC
CDR3aa: CASSSDWGETQYF

j_gene: TRBJ2-5
len: 17
d_gene: TRBD1
v_gene: TRBV2
abundance: few
CDR3nt: TGTGCCACCACAGGATTGCCGACAGGGTTAGGAAAAGAGACCCAGTACTTC
CDR3aa: CATTGLPTGLGKETQYF

j_gene: TRBJ2-4
len: 17
d_gene: .
v_gene: TRBV5-1
abundance: .
CDR3nt: TGCGCCAGCAGCTTGGAGTCCGGCAGTCTAGCCAAAAACATTCAGTACTTC
CDR3aa: CASSLESGSLAKNIQYF

j_gene: TRBJ2-5
len: 15
d_gene: .
v_gene: TRBV4-2
abundance: .
CDR3nt: TGTGCCAGCAGCCAAGCCCGGCGCGGGCCAGAGACCCAGTACTTC
CDR3aa: CASSQARRGPETQYF

j_gene: TRBJ1-1
len: 11
d_gene: .
v_gene: TRBV28
abundance: .
CDR3nt: TGTGCCAGCAGAGGGAGGAGGGCGGCTTTCTTT
CDR3aa: CASRGRRAAFF

j_gene: TRBJ2-4
len: 18
d_gene: .
v_gene: TRBV18
abundance: few
CDR3nt: TGTGCCAGCTCACCACCTCCCAGGGTAACGTTGTCCAAAAACATTCAGTACTTC
CDR3aa: CASSPPPRVTLSKNIQYF

j_gene: TRBJ1-5
len: 15
d_gene: .
v_gene: TRBV19
abundance: few
CDR3nt: TGTGCCAGTAGTCGACAGCCGATTAGCAATCAGCCCCAGCATTTT
CDR3aa: CASSRQPISNQPQHF

j_gene: TRBJ1-1
len: 17
d_gene: TRBD1
v_gene: TRBV28
abundance: few
CDR3nt: TGTGCCAGCAGTCCCCCGGGACAGGGAGGTGTGAGAACTGAAGCTTTCTTT
CDR3aa: CASSPPGQGGVRTEAFF

j_gene: TRBJ2-6
len: 14
d_gene: .
v_gene: TRBV14
abundance: .
CDR3nt: TGTGCCAGCAGCCATTCTTCTGGGGCCAACGTCCTGACTTTC
CDR3aa: CASSHSSGANVLTF

j_gene: TRBJ2-2
len: 16
d_gene: TRBD1
v_gene: TRBV7-2
abundance: .
CDR3nt: TGTGCCAGCAGCCGACGGACAGGGTCGAACACCGGGGAGCTGTTTTTT
CDR3aa: CASSRRTGSNTGELFF

j_gene: TRBJ2-1
len: 15
d_gene: TRBD1
v_gene: TRBV27
abundance: .
CDR3nt: TGTGCCAGCAGTTTAGCGCTGACAGGGTGGAATGAGCAGTTCTTC
CDR3aa: CASSLALTGWNEQFF

j_gene: TRBJ2-1
len: 12
d_gene: .
v_gene: TRBV19
abundance: .
CDR3nt: TGTGCCAGTAGTCCCCAGCGGGATGAGCAGTTCTTC
CDR3aa: CASSPQRDEQFF

j_gene: TRBJ2-1
len: 14
d_gene: .
v_gene: TRBV4-3
abundance: .
CDR3nt: TGCGCCAGCAGCAGTTGGAAGGATTACAATGAGCAGTTCTTC
CDR3aa: CASSSWKDYNEQFF

j_gene: TRBJ1-1
len: 13
d_gene: .
v_gene: TRBV7-9
abundance: .
CDR3nt: TGTGCCAGCAGCCGGGGGAAGGACACTGAAGCTTTCTTT
CDR3aa: CASSRGKDTEAFF

j_gene: TRBJ2-2
len: 13
d_gene: .
v_gene: TRBV7-9
abundance: .
CDR3nt: TGTGCCAGCAGCTTACGGGCCGCCGGGGAGCTGTTTTTT
CDR3aa: CASSLRAAGELFF

j_gene: TRBJ2-2
len: 13
d_gene: TRBD2
v_gene: TRBV7-2
abundance: .
CDR3nt: TGTGCCAGCAGCCGGACTAGCACCGGGGAGCTGTTTTTT
CDR3aa: CASSRTSTGELFF

j_gene: TRBJ1-1
len: 12
d_gene: TRBD1
v_gene: TRBV7-6
abundance: .
CDR3nt: TGTGCCAGCAGCTTATGGACAGGGCAAGTTCCATTT
CDR3aa: CASSLWTGQVPF

j_gene: TRBJ1-1
len: 15
d_gene: .
v_gene: TRBV7-2
abundance: few
CDR3nt: TGTGCCAGCGTTCTCGGCCGGATACATAACACTGAAGCTTTCTTT
CDR3aa: CASVLGRIHNTEAFF

j_gene: TRBJ1-2
len: 15
d_gene: .
v_gene: TRBV4-3
abundance: .
CDR3nt: TGCGCCAGCAGCCAAGATGGGGTAGGGTACTATGGCTACACCTTC
CDR3aa: CASSQDGVGYYGYTF

j_gene: TRBJ2-1
len: 17
d_gene: TRBD2
v_gene: TRBV7-2
abundance: few
CDR3nt: TGTGCCAGCAGCTTAGCCCTGCTAGCGGGGGGGCTTAGTGAGCAGTTCTTC
CDR3aa: CASSLALLAGGLSEQFF

j_gene: TRBJ1-1
len: 16
d_gene: .
v_gene: TRBV4-3
abundance: few
CDR3nt: TGCGCCAGCAGCCAAGATGTCACAGACCGAAACACTGAAGCTTTCTTT
CDR3aa: CASSQDVTDRNTEAFF

j_gene: TRBJ2-1
len: 17
d_gene: TRBD1
v_gene: TRBV7-3
abundance: .
CDR3nt: TGTGCCAGCAGTTTTGACAGGGCCGATATCTCCTACAATGAGCAGTTCTTC
CDR3aa: CASSFDRADISYNEQFF

j_gene: TRBJ2-1
len: 13
d_gene: .
v_gene: TRBV7-2
abundance: few
CDR3nt: TGTGCCAGCAGCTTAGACCAGGGCCAAAAGCAGTTCTTC
CDR3aa: CASSLDQGQKQFF

j_gene: TRBJ1-2
len: 13
d_gene: .
v_gene: TRBV10-3
abundance: few
CDR3nt: TGTGCCATCAGTGAGTCGAAAGCCTATGGCTACACCTTC
CDR3aa: CAISESKAYGYTF

j_gene: TRBJ2-3
len: 17
d_gene: TRBD2
v_gene: TRBV4-2
abundance: .
CDR3nt: TGTGCCAGCAGCCAAGAAGGGAAGCGGGGGGCCACAGATACGCAGTATTTT
CDR3aa: CASSQEGKRGATDTQYF

j_gene: TRBJ2-1
len: 16
d_gene: .
v_gene: TRBV9
abundance: .
CDR3nt: TGTGCCAGCAGCGCAGAGTTGGCAGGGTATCACAATGAGCAGTTCTTC
CDR3aa: CASSAELAGYHNEQFF

j_gene: TRBJ2-1
len: 13
d_gene: .
v_gene: TRBV5-4
abundance: few
CDR3nt: TGTGCCAGCAGCTTCGCTACTATCGATGAGCAGTTCTTC
CDR3aa: CASSFATIDEQFF

j_gene: TRBJ1-1
len: 16
d_gene: .
v_gene: TRBV5-4
abundance: .
CDR3nt: TGTGCCAGCAGCTTGGACAGGGTAACAATGAACACTGAAGCTTTCTTT
CDR3aa: CASSLDRVTMNTEAFF

j_gene: TRBJ2-1
len: 15
d_gene: TRBD1
v_gene: TRBV7-8
abundance: .
CDR3nt: TGTGCCAGCTCTGGGGACAGATTCTCCTACAATGAGCAGTTCTTC
CDR3aa: CASSGDRFSYNEQFF

j_gene: TRBJ1-1
len: 13
d_gene: .
v_gene: TRBV7-3
abundance: .
CDR3nt: TGTGCCAGCAGCCGGATGATGAACACTGAAGCTTTCTTT
CDR3aa: CASSRMMNTEAFF